A single sample is the source of the 10 T cell receptor beta chains below, sequenced in a study of T cells in localized non-small cell lung cancer. Sequencing used immunoSEQ multiplex PCR; TCRdb keeps in-frame clones, though not all of them. The table has 90,000 to 100,000 clones, roughly 93% seen once; the top ten hold about 4%. This specimen consisted of PBMCs, obtained before any cancer treatment. The receptor set was obtained from a woman aged 40-70 years with stage II squamous cell lung carcinoma.

The genes are TRBV20-1 and TRBJ2-3; D is ambiguous. The ends were cut back, 0 bases at V and 8 bases at J, with 6 bases in the middle. This CDR3 contains 11 residues. The germline V gene encodes CDR1 DFQATT and CDR2 SNEGSKA (reference sequence). DNA for the CDR3: TGCAGTGCTAGAGATTCGGGTACGCAGTATTTT. Protein: CSARDSGTQYF.

The chain uses TRBV2 and TRBJ1-3, with 7 nucleotides matching TRBD1. This CDR3 comprises 12 residues. V shed 10 bases and J 8 bases; nucleotides not matched to a gene: 8. Germline CDR1 SNHLY, CDR2 FYNNEI. The CDR3 loop reads CAIRQGRDTIYF. The DNA for the CDR3 is TGTGCCATTCGACAGGGACGGGACACCATATATTTT.

This chain uses TRBV14 with TRBJ1-1; no firm D call. Germline V gene data show CDR1 as SGHDN and CDR2 as FVKESK. The ends were cut back, 0 bases at V and 8 bases at J, with 10 bases in the middle. The CDR3 runs 13 residues. The CDR3 DNA is TGTGCCAGCAGCCAAGAAGGTCGGGTGGAAGCTTTCTTT. Translating gives CASSQEGRVEAFF.

In its sample, this clone was seen once. The CDR3 DNA reads TGTGCCAGCAGCTCAGATTTCATCAAGGTGAGCGAGCAGTACTTC. This encodes CASSSDFIKVSEQYF. J is TRBJ2-7 and V is TRBV7-9, with D unresolved. CDR1 SEHNR and CDR2 FQNEAQ come from the germline V gene (reference sequence). The CDR3 is 15 residues long. Trimming cost V 4 bases and J 6 bases, with 19 bases left between them.

The chain employs TRBV19 and TRBJ1-5; 8 bases map to TRBD1. CDR3 length equals 16 residues. The V and J ends lost 1 base and 5 bases, in that order; junction bases with no gene match: 7. The germline V gene has CDR1 LNHDA and CDR2 SQIVND (reference sequence). CDR3 DNA: TGTGCCAGTAGTATAGGGACAGGGCGAAGGGATCAGCCCCAGCATTTT. Translated, it gives CASSIGTGRRDQPQHF.

This clone was seen just once. The chain is built from TRBV19 and TRBJ1-2; 9 bases are shared with TRBD1. CDR1 is LNHDA, CDR2 SQIVND, per germline (reference sequence). This CDR3 contains 16 residues. V lost 2 bases, J lost 2 bases, and 6 bases stayed unmatched. CDR3 nucleotide sequence: TGTGCCAGTAGTATACGCCGACAGGGGGGAAACTATGGCTACACCTTC. The encoded protein is CASSIRRQGGNYGYTF.

This chain joins TRBV5-5 and TRBJ2-5; D call uncertain. This CDR3 is 13 amino acids long. In germline, CDR1 is SGHKS, CDR2 YYEKEE (reference sequence). Trimming removed 1 base at V and 2 bases at J, with 6 bases between. CDR3 nucleotide sequence: TGTGCCAGCAGCTTGCCCCCACAAGAGACCCAGTACTTC. Amino acid sequence: CASSLPPQETQYF.

This chain connects TRBV6-5 to TRBJ1-6; 10 bases line up with TRBD1. This CDR3 comprises 14 residues. Germline V gene lookup returns CDR1 MNHEY and CDR2 SVGAGI. The V gene end was trimmed by 6 bases and the J gene end by 11 bases; junction bases not matched to a gene: 7. The CDR3 loop is CASRGDRGDAPLHF. DNA for the CDR3: TGTGCCAGCAGGGGGGACAGGGGCGATGCACCCCTCCACTTT.

The CDR3 DNA reads as TGCGCCAGCAGCCATTGGCGGGAGAAGAGCGGGGAGCTGTTTTTT. Residues: CASSHWREKSGELFF. The chain combines TRBV5-1 with TRBJ2-2; 7 nucleotides agree with TRBD2. The CDR3 covers 15 residues. J gave up 7 bases and V 4 bases, and 10 bases lay outside the gene matches. CDR1 and CDR2 (germline): SGHRS, YFSETQ.

V usage is TRBV15 and J usage is TRBJ1-2, with D tentatively TRBD1 (5 bases). The V gene's germline CDR1 is LNHNV and CDR2 YYDKDF (reference sequence). This CDR3 region has 12 residues. Trimming removed 9 bases from V and 5 bases from J, with 13 bases in between. This CDR3 is CATPGPTYGYTF. CDR3 DNA: TGTGCCACTCCGGGACCCACTTATGGCTACACCTTC.